This TCR beta chain was identified in a study of Graves' ophthalmopathy and Graves' hyperthyroidism. Study conclusions and caveats: In blood appeared most of the expanded thyroid clonotypes whose frequency exceeded 0.001. Built on 13 signatures, a model told ophthalmopathy apart from stable hyperthyroidism with almost 90% sensitivity and less than 82% specificity.

Trimming removed 0 bases from V and 8 bases from J, with 13 bases in between. The germline gives CDR1 ENHRY, CDR2 SYGVKD. CDR3 length: 14 amino acids. To note about this clonotype: Its antigen is not identified.

Pregnant or lactating patients and those with other autoimmune diseases or uncontrolled infections were excluded. RNA transcripts were the source from which TCR beta CDR3 regions were amplified. First-round RT-PCR relied on HTBI primers, and a second-round multiplex PCR came next. A single record per CDR3 protein comes from TCRdb applying MiXCR to the multiplex PCR reads. The sample comprises around 1.1 million distinct CDR3 sequences, around a third of which are singletons, and over 8.5% rests with the top ten. This chain joins TRBV10-3 and TRBJ1-2, with D unresolved. This TCR was recovered from an adult man with Graves' hyperthyroidism. The sample was peripheral blood or thyroid tissue (not recorded which). The CDR3 here is CAISESGGYLGYTF. CDR3 DNA sequence: TGTGCCATCAGTGAGTCGGGCGGATATTTAGGCTACACCTTC.